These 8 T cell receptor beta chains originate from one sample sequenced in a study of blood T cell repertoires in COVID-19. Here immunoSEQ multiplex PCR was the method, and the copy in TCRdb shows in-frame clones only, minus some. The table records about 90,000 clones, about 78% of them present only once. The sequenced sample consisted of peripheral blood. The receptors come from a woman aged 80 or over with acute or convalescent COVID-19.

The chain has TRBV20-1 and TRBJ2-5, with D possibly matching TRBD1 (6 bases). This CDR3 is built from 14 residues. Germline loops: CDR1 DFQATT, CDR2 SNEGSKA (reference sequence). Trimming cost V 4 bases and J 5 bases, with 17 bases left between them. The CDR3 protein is CSAIEQGRGETQYF. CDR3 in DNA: TGCAGTGCTATTGAACAGGGAAGAGGGGAGACCCAGTACTTC.

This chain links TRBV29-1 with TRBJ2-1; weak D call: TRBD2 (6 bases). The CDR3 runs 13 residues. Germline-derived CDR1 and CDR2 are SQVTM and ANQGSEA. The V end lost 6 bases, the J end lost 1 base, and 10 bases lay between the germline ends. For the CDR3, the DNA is TGCAGCGTCAGGCGGGGATCCTACAATGAGCAGTTCTTC. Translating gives CSVRRGSYNEQFF.

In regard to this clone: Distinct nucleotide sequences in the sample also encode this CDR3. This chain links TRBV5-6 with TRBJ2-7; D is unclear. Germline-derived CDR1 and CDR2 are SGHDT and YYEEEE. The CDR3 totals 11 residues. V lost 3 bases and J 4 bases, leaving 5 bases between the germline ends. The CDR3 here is CASSSGYEQYF. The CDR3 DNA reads TGTGCCAGCAGCTCCGGTTACGAGCAGTACTTC. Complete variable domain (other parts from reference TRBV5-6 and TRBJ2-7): DAGVTQSPTHLIKTRGQQVTLRCSPKSGHDTVSWYQQALGQGPQFIFQYYEEEERQRGNFPDRFSGHQFPNYSSELNVNALLLGDSALYLCASSSGYEQYFGPGTRLTVT.

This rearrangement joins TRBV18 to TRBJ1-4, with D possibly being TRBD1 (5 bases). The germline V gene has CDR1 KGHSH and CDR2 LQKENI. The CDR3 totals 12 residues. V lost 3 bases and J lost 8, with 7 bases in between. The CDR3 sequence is CASSPGGEKLFF. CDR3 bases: TGTGCCAGCTCACCGGGGGGGGAAAAACTGTTTTTT.

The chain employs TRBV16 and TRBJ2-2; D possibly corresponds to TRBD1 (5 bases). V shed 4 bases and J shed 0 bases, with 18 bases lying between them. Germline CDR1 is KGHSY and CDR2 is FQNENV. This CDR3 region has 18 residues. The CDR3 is CASSPPAGRATNTGELFF. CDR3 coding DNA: TGTGCCAGCAGCCCTCCGGCCGGCAGGGCCACGAACACCGGGGAGCTGTTTTTT.

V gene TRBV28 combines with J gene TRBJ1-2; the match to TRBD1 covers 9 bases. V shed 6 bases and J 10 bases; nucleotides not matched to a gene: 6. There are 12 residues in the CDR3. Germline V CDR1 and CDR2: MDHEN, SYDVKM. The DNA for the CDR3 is TGTGCCAGCAGGGGACAGGGAATTTACTACACCTTC. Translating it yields CASRGQGIYYTF.

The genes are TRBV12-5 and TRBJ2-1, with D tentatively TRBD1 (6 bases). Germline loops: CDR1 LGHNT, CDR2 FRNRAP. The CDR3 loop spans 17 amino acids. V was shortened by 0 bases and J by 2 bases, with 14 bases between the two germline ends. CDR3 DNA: TGTGCTAGTGGTTTGGTACTTCTCGGACAGACCTACAATGAGCAGTTCTTC. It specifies CASGLVLLGQTYNEQFF.

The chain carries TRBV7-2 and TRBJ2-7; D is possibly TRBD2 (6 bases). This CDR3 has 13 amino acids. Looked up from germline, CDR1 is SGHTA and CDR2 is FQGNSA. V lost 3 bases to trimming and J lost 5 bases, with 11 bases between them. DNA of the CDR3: TGTGCCAGCAGCTTCGCCGGGACTGACGAGCAGTACTTC. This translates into CASSFAGTDEQYF.